These T cell receptor beta chains were read from a single sample in a study of OX40 agonist ivuxolimab in advanced cancers. The table came from immunoSEQ multiplex PCR; TCRdb's copy has only in-frame clones and leaves some out. The data show 60,000 to 75,000 clones, about four fifths seen once. Specimen: CD4+ or CD8+ T cells sorted from blood, collected in a trial of the OX40 agonist ivuxolimab. The receptors stem from an adult with an advanced solid tumor such as melanoma, head and neck, liver or kidney cancer. CDR3s include the opening cysteine and the closing phenylalanine or tryptophan. The order of the fields is D gene, J gene, V gene, CDR3 length, clone size, CDR3 protein, CDR3 DNA. The D gene is left open where the match is weak. Clone size is shown for a subset of rows, as once, few, many or a class of expanded clone.

TRBD2 | TRBJ2-3 | TRBV18 | 15 | - | CASSPGLAGADTQYF | TGTGCCAGCTCACCGGGACTAGCGGGTGCAGATACGCAGTATTTT
- | TRBJ2-2 | TRBV4-1 | 17 | - | CASSQDGVNLGTGELFF | TGCGCCAGCAGCCAAGATGGGGTCAACCTGGGCACCGGGGAGCTGTTTTTT
- | TRBJ2-7 | TRBV7-9 | 14 | - | CASSSLFEFSEQYF | TGTGCCAGCAGCTCCCTATTCGAATTCTCCGAGCAGTACTTC
TRBD2 | TRBJ2-1 | TRBV6-5 | 15 | - | CASSPPLAGASEQFF | TGTGCCAGCAGTCCGCCTTTAGCGGGAGCGAGTGAGCAGTTCTTC
TRBD1 | TRBJ1-2 | TRBV29-1 | 14 | - | CSVERDRLSDGYTF | TGCAGCGTTGAAAGGGACAGGTTGAGCGATGGCTACACCTTC
- | TRBJ2-7 | TRBV4-1 | 14 | - | CASSQVPGPGAEDF | TGCGCCAGCAGCCAAGTCCCTGGCCCGGGCGCGGAGGACTTC
TRBD1 | TRBJ2-7 | TRBV5-4 | 16 | - | CASSRTGAGISYEQYF | TGTGCCAGCAGCAGGACAGGGGCCGGGATCTCCTACGAGCAGTACTTC
- | TRBJ2-1 | TRBV30 | 14 | - | CAWRRAGTYNEQFF | TGTGCCTGGAGACGGGCAGGGACCTACAATGAGCAGTTCTTC
- | TRBJ2-3 | TRBV15 | 14 | - | CATSITGRTDTQYF | TGTGCCACCAGCATAACAGGGCGCACAGATACGCAGTATTTT
- | TRBJ2-2 | TRBV30 | 15 | - | CAWSWGWGSAGELFF | TGTGCCTGGAGTTGGGGTTGGGGTAGCGCCGGGGAGCTGTTTTTT
TRBD1 | TRBJ1-1 | TRBV30 | 13 | - | CAWSPSRTGEAFF | TGTGCCTGGAGTCCCTCCAGGACAGGGGAAGCTTTCTTT
- | TRBJ2-1 | TRBV2 | 14 | - | CASSVKPMGGEQFF | TGTGCCAGCAGTGTAAAACCCATGGGCGGTGAGCAGTTCTTC
- | TRBJ1-3 | TRBV30 | 18 | - | CAWSSGPPLPNSGNTIYF | TGTGCCTGGAGTAGTGGTCCACCCCTCCCGAACTCTGGAAACACCATATATTTT
TRBD2 | TRBJ2-7 | TRBV27 | 16 | - | CASSLQGLGRSYEQYF | TGTGCCAGCAGTTTACAGGGACTAGGAAGATCCTACGAGCAGTACTTC
TRBD1 | TRBJ2-7 | TRBV6-5 | 14 | - | CASSRGQGSYEQYF | TGTGCCAGCAGTCGCGGACAGGGTTCCTACGAGCAGTACTTC
- | TRBJ2-7 | TRBV5-1 | 16 | medium-sized | CASSQESALERSEQYF | TGCGCCAGCAGCCAAGAATCGGCCCTCGAACGGTCTGAGCAGTACTTC
TRBD2 | TRBJ2-1 | TRBV6-5 | 15 | - | CASSYGDYIYNEQFF | TGTGCCAGCAGTTACGGGGACTATATTTACAATGAGCAGTTCTTC